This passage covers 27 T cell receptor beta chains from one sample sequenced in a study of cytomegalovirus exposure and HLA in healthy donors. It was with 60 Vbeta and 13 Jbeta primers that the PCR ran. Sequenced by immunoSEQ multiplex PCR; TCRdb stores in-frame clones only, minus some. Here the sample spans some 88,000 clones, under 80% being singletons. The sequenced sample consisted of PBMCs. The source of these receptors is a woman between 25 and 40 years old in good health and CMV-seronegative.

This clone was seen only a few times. The DNA for the CDR3 is TGTGCCAGCTCACCACTTCCAGGCCGTACGGGGGGGGGCACTGAAGCTTTCTTT. Amino acids: CASSPLPGRTGGGTEAFF. The rearrangement links TRBV18 to TRBJ1-1; tentative D call: TRBD1 (5 bases). From germline, CDR1 is KGHSH and CDR2 LQKENI. The V end lost 1 base, the J end lost 4 bases, and 22 bases lay between the germline ends. This CDR3 spans 18 amino acids.

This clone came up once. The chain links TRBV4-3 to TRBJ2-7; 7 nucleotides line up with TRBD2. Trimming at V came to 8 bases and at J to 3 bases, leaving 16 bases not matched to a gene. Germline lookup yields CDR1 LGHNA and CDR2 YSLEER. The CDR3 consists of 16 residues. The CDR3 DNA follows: TGCGCCAGCCCGCACTGTCCGGCTAGCGGACACTACGAGCAGTACTTC. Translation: CASPHCPASGHYEQYF.

In nucleotides, the CDR3 is TGTGCCAGCAGCTTAGGGACTGGCACAGATACGCAGTATTTT. Encoded protein: CASSLGTGTDTQYF. V is TRBV11-2 and J is TRBJ2-3; perhaps TRBD2 as D (5 bases). Trimming removed 1 base at V and 1 base at J, with 6 bases between. The CDR3 contains 14 residues. CDR1 and CDR2 from the germline V gene are SGHAT and FQNNGV.

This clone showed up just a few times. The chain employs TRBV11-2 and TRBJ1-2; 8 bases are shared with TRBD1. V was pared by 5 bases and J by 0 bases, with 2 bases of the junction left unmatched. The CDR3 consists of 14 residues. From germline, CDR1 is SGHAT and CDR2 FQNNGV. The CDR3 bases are TGTGCCAGCAGCCGGGACAGGACTAACTATGGCTACACCTTC. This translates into CASSRDRTNYGYTF. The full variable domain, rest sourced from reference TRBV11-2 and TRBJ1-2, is EAGVAQSPRYKIIEKRQSVAFWCNPISGHATLYWYQQILGQGPKLLIQFQNNGVVDDSQLPKDRFSAERLKGVDSTLKIQPAKLEDSAVYLCASSRDRTNYGYTFGSGTRLTVV.

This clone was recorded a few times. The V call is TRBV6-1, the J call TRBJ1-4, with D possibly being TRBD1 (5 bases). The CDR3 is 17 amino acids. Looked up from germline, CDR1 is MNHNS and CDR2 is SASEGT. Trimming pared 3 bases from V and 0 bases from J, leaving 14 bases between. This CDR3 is CASSDETALATNEKLFF. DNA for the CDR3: TGTGCCAGCAGTGACGAGACAGCTCTTGCAACTAATGAAAAACTGTTTTTT.

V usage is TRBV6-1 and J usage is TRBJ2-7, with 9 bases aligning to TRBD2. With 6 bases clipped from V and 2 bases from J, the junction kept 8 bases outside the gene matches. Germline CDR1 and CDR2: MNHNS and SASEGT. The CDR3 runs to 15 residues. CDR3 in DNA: TGTGCCAGCAGCCCGTGGACTAGCGAGGCCTACGAGCAGTACTTC. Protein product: CASSPWTSEAYEQYF.

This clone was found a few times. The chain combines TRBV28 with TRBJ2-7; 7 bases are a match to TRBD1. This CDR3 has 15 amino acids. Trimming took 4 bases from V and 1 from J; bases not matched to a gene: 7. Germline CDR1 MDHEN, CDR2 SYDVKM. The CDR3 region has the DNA TGTGCCAGCAGTTCACAGGGGTCGGGTTCCTACGAGCAGTACTTC. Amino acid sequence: CASSSQGSGSYEQYF.

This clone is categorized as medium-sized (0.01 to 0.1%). CDR3 in DNA: TGTGCCAGTAGTCGGGACAGGGAGAGGACTGAAGCTTTCTTT. Translating it yields CASSRDRERTEAFF. This chain joins TRBV19 and TRBJ1-1; TRBD1 aligns across 9 bases. Germline CDR1 LNHDA, CDR2 SQIVND (reference sequence). Losses at the gene ends were 5 bases for V and 5 bases for J; bases not matched to a gene: 6. The CDR3 is 14 amino acids.

CDR3 nucleotide sequence: TGTGCCAGCAGCTTGGGTCCTGGGACAGGGGTCTGGTATGAGCAGTTCTTC. It encodes CASSLGPGTGVWYEQFF. V usage is TRBV5-6 and J usage is TRBJ2-1, with 10 bases lining up with TRBD1. With 0 bases clipped from V and 8 bases from J, the junction kept 11 bases outside the gene matches. Germline V lookup: CDR1 SGHDT, CDR2 YYEEEE. The CDR3 is 17 residues long.

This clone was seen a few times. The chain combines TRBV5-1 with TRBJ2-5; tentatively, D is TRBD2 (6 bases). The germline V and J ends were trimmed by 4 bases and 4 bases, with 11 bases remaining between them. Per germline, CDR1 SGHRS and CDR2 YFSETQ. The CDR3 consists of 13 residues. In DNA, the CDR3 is TGCGCCAGCAGCGTGGGACTTTCAGAGACCCAGTACTTC. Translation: CASSVGLSETQYF. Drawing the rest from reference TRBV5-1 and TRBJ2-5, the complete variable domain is KAGVTQTPRYLIKTRGQQVTLSCSPISGHRSVSWYQQTPGQGLQFLFEYFSETQRNKGNFPGRFSGRQFSNSRSEMNVSTLELGDSALYLCASSVGLSETQYFGPGTRLLVL.

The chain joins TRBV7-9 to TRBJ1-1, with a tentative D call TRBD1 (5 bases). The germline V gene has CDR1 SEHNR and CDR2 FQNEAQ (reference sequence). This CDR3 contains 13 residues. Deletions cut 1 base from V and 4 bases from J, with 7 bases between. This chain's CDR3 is CASSLGGSTEAFF. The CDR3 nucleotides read TGTGCCAGCAGCTTAGGGGGCTCCACTGAAGCTTTCTTT.

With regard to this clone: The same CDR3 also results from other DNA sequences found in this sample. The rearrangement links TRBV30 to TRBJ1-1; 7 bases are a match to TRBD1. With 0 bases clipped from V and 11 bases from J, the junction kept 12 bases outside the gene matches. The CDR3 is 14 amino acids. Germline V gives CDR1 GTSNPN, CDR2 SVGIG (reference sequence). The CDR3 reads CAWSVRGGQGEAFF. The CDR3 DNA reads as TGTGCCTGGAGTGTACGGGGCGGGCAGGGGGAGGCTTTCTTT. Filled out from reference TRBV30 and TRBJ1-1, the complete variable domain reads SQTIHQWPATLVQPVGSPLSLECTVEGTSNPNLYWYRQAAGRGLQLLFYSVGIGQISSEVPQNLSASRPQDRQFILSSKKLLLSDSGFYLCAWSVRGGQGEAFFGQGTRLTVV.

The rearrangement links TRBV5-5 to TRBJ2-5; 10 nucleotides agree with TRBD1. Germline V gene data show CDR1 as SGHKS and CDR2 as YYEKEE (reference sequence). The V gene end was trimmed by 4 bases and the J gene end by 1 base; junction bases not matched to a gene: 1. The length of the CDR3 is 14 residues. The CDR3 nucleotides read TGTGCCAGCAGCCGACAGGGGGCCCAAGAGACCCAGTACTTC. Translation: CASSRQGAQETQYF.

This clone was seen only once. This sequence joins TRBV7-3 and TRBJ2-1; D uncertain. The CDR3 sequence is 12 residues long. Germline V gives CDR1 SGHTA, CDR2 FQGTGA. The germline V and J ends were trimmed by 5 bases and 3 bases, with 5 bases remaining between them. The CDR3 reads CASSPGYNEQFF. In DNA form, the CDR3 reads TGTGCCAGCAGCCCCGGCTACAATGAGCAGTTCTTC. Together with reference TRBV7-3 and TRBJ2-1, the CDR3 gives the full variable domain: GAGVSQTPSNKVTEKGKYVELRCDPISGHTALYWYRQSLGQGPEFLIYFQGTGAADDSGLPNDRFFAVRPEGSVSTLKIQRTERGDSAVYLCASSPGYNEQFFGPGTRLTVL.

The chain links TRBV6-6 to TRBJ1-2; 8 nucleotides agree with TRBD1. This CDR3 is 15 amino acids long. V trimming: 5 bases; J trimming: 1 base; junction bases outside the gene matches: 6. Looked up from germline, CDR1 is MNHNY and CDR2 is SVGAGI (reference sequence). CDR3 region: CASSNDRGINYGYTF. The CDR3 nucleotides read TGTGCCAGCAGTAACGACAGGGGCATTAACTATGGCTACACCTTC.

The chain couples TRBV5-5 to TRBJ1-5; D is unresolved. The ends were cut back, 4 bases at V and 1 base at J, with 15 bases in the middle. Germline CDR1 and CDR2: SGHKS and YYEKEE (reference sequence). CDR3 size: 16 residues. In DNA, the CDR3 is TGTGCCAGCAGCCGTATCCTTTCGGAGAGCAATCAGCCCCAGCATTTT. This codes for CASSRILSESNQPQHF.

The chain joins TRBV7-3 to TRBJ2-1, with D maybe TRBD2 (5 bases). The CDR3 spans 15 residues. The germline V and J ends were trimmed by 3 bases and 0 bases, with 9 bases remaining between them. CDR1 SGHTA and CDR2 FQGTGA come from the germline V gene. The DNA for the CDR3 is TGTGCCAGCAGCTTTAGCGCGAGCTCCTACAATGAGCAGTTCTTC. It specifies CASSFSASSYNEQFF.

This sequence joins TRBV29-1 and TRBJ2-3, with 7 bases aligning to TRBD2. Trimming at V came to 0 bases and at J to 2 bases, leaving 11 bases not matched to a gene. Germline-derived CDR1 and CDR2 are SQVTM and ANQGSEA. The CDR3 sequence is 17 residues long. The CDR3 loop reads CSVEDRQGLGTTDTQYF. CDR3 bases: TGCAGCGTTGAAGATCGACAAGGACTAGGCACCACAGATACGCAGTATTTT.

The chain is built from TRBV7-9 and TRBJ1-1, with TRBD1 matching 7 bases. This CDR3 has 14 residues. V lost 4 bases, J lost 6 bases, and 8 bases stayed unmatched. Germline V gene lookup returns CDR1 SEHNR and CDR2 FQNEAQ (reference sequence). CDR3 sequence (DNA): TGTGCCAGCAGCTCCCCACAGGGGTGGTCTGAAGCTTTCTTT. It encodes CASSSPQGWSEAFF.

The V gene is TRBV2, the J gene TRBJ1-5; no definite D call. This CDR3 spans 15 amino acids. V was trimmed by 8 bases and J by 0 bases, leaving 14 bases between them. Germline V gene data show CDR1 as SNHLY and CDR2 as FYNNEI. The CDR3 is CASRGENYSNQPQHF. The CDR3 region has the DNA TGTGCCAGCCGCGGGGAGAATTATAGCAATCAGCCCCAGCATTTT.

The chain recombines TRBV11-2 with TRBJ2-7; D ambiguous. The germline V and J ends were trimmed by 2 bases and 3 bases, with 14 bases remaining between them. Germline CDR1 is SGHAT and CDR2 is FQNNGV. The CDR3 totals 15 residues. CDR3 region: CASSLTSTRGYEQYF. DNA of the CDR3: TGTGCCAGCAGCTTAACATCTACCCGAGGCTACGAGCAGTACTTC.

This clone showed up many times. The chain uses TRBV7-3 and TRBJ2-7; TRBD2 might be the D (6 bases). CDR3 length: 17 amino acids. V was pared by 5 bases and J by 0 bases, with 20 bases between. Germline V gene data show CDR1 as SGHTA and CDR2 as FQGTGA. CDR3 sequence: CASSAIGERVDSYEQYF. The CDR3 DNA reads TGTGCCAGCAGCGCAATAGGGGAGCGGGTTGACTCCTACGAGCAGTACTTC.

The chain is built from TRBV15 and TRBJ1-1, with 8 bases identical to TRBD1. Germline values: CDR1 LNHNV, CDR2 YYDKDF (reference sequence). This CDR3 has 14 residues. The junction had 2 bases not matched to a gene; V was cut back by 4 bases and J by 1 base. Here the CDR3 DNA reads TGTGCCACCAGCACAGGACAGGGGAACACTGAAGCTTTCTTT. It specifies CATSTGQGNTEAFF.

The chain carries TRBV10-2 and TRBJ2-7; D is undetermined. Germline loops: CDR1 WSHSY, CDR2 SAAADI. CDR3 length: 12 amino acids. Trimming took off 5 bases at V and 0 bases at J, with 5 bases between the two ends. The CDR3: CASSPSSYEQYF. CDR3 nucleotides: TGCGCCAGCAGTCCTAGCTCCTACGAGCAGTACTTC.

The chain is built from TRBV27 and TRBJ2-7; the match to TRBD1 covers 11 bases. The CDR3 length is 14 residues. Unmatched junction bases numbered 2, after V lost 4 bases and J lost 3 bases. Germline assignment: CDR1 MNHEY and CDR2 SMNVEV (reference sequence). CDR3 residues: CASSSGTGGYEQYF. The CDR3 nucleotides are TGTGCCAGCAGTTCCGGGACAGGGGGCTACGAGCAGTACTTC.

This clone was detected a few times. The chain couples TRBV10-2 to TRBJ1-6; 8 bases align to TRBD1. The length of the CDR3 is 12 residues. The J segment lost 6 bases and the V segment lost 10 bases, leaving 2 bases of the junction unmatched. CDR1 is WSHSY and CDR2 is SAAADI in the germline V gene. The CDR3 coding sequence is TGCGCCATCAGGGGGCTTAATTCACCCCTCCACTTT. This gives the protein CAIRGLNSPLHF.

CDR3 sequence reads: CASSQGQGYNEQFF. CDR3 sequence (DNA): TGCGCCAGCAGCCAAGGTCAGGGTTACAATGAGCAGTTCTTC. The chain carries TRBV4-1 and TRBJ2-1; possible D gene TRBD1, 5 bases. Per germline, CDR1 MGHRA and CDR2 YSYEKL. The V and J ends lost 1 base and 4 bases respectively, with 8 bases between them. The CDR3 sequence is 14 residues long.